Given below is one TCR beta chain in context. This CDR3 has 18 residues. CDR1 MDHEN and CDR2 SYDVKM come from the germline V gene. The trim removed 4 bases at V and 2 bases at J, leaving 10 bases unmatched. The entry originates in a study of blood T cell repertoires in COVID-19. Study details: The United States, Italy and Spain provided the acute and convalescent COVID-19 samples. T cells, B-cell-depleted T cells, or PBMCs supplied cDNA or gDNA.

Grouping used clinical history reported by participants in a survey and questionnaire. A COVID-19 case was met by exposed participants within 2 weeks before study entry. Repertoires were generated with immunoSEQ multiplex PCR, while TCRdb's copy carries only in-frame clones and drops some. The sample carries roughly 260,000 clones, roughly 85% recorded once. The receptor comes from a woman aged 35 to 49 who had been exposed to COVID-19. The chain employs TRBV28 and TRBJ1-6; 8 bases are a match to TRBD1. Material for sequencing was PBMCs or T cells enriched from blood (not recorded which). The CDR3 nucleotides read TGTGCCAGCAGTTCACCCAGGGGGCCTCTAACCTATAATTCACCCCTCCACTTT. Protein product: CASSSPRGPLTYNSPLHF.